Only a few counts were recorded for the clone carrying this T cell receptor delta chain. The protein given by TCRdb reflects a much larger clone and differs at residue 5 from this DNA's translation, likely from a read error; the protein shown is the DNA's translation. This record belongs to a study of gamma-delta T cells after stem cell transplantation. TCRdb redid the clone calls on the RT-PCR reads with CATT. Among over a thousand delta-chain clones listed, 2% to 3% were seen once. The source material was gamma-delta T cells. The source is a human donor. It is not recorded whose cells these are; they may come from a transplant donor.

The CDR3 DNA sequence: TGTGCCTGTGACCTGTTCGTAAGGGGGATACGCGGTAAACTCATCTTT. Amino acids: CACDLFVRGIRGKLIF. This chain joins TRDV2 and TRDJ1; TRDD3 matches at 10 bases. The CDR3 is 16 residues long. From germline, CDR1 is GEAIGNYY and CDR2 EKD. With V trimmed by 3 bases and J by 7 bases, 13 bases remained unmatched.